This TCR beta chain was captured in a study of radiation and T cells in renal cell carcinoma. Indicated time point: baseline pretreatment blood. The treatment denotes: 15 Gy SBRT to primary tumor, nephrectomy 4 weeks later. This renal cell carcinoma was of the clear cell type. TCRdb's copy holds only in-frame clones and misses some; the assay was immunoSEQ multiplex PCR. The sample includes roughly 120,000 clones, 82% seen only once; the top ten take about 3%. The sequence was collected from an older woman with renal cell carcinoma. Sequences were derived from blood, sampled from a patient whose treatment included radiotherapy and nephrectomy.

The CDR3 reads CASSLRGEWPQHF. CDR3 coding DNA: TGTGCCAGCAGCTTAAGAGGGGAATGGCCCCAGCATTTT. This rearrangement joins TRBV11-2 to TRBJ1-5, with D maybe TRBD1 (5 bases). Trimming shortened V by 2 bases and J by 9 bases, and 11 bases separated the two germline ends. Germline CDR1 SGHAT, CDR2 FQNNGV. The length of the CDR3 is 13 residues.